The rows below give T cell receptor beta chains drawn from one sample of a study of technical replicates of blood from a few donors. Libraries were prepared by immunoSEQ multiplex PCR; TCRdb keeps only in-frame clonotypes and omits some of them. The sample includes 60,000 to 85,000 clones, around 96% of them seen just once. Source material: T cells isolated from PBMCs. The receptors were gathered from a human donor in good health. CDR3s include the opening cysteine and the closing phenylalanine or tryptophan. D genes are given only for firm matches. Only some rows state a clone size, as once, few, many or a class for expanded clones.

V	D	size	J	CDR3	DNA
TRBV28	.	once	TRBJ1-2	CASSFWGRGYTF	TGTGCCAGCAGTTTTTGGGGGAGGGGCTACACCTTC
TRBV27	.	.	TRBJ1-1	CASSLSGGTEAFF	TGTGCCAGCAGTTTAAGCGGGGGTACTGAAGCTTTCTTT
TRBV7-3	TRBD1	.	TRBJ2-2	CASSWTGGSGELFF	TGTGCCAGCAGTTGGACAGGGGGATCCGGGGAGCTGTTTTTT
TRBV28	.	.	TRBJ1-2	CASSPDIYGYTF	TGTGCCAGCAGTCCCGACATCTATGGCTACACCTTC
TRBV21-1	.	.	TRBJ1-5	CASSRRERHSQHF	TGTGCCAGCAGCCGGAGGGAGCGGCATTCCCAGCATTTT
TRBV2	.	.	TRBJ1-2	CARNEGARGYTF	TGTGCCAGGAACGAAGGCGCGCGGGGCTACACCTTC
TRBV14	TRBD2	.	TRBJ2-1	CASSQGSGTSVYNEQFF	TGTGCCAGCAGCCAGGGGAGCGGGACTAGCGTCTACAATGAGCAGTTCTTC
TRBV20-1	.	.	TRBJ2-1	CSGKLAYEQFF	TGCAGTGGTAAACTAGCCTATGAGCAGTTCTTC
TRBV11-3	.	.	TRBJ2-2	CASSFLGAPGELFF	TGTGCCAGCAGCTTCCTGGGGGCGCCCGGGGAGCTGTTTTTT
TRBV11-1	.	.	TRBJ1-1	CASSEERGSNTEAFF	TGTGCCAGCAGCGAAGAGAGGGGGTCGAACACTGAAGCTTTCTTT
TRBV28	TRBD1	.	TRBJ2-7	CASSSNLQGAGEQYF	TGTGCCAGCAGTTCAAATCTACAGGGGGCGGGCGAGCAGTACTTC
TRBV27	.	.	TRBJ1-1	CASSLSGGGTEAFF	TGTGCCAGCAGTTTATCGGGGGGAGGGACTGAAGCTTTCTTT
TRBV6-6	.	.	TRBJ2-3	CASSYRGGEVVGTQYF	TGTGCCAGCAGTTACAGAGGGGGAGAAGTTGTAGGTACGCAGTATTTT
TRBV7-3	.	.	TRBJ2-7	CASSLSGYSYEQYF	TGTGCCAGCAGCTTAAGCGGGTACTCCTACGAGCAGTACTTC